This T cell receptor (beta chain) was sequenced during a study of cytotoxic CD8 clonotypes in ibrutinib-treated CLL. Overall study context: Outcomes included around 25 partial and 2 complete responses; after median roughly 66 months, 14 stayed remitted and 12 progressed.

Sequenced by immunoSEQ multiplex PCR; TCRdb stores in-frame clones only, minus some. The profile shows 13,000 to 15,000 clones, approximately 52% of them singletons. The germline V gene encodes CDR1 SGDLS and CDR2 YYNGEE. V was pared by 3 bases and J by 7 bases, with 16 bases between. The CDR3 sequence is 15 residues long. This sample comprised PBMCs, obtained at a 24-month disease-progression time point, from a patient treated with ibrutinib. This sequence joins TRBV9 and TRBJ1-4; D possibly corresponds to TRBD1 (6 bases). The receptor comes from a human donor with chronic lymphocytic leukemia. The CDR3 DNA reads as TGTGCCAGCAGCGATAGTACAGGGCAGAGTGAAAAACTGTTTTTT. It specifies CASSDSTGQSEKLFF.